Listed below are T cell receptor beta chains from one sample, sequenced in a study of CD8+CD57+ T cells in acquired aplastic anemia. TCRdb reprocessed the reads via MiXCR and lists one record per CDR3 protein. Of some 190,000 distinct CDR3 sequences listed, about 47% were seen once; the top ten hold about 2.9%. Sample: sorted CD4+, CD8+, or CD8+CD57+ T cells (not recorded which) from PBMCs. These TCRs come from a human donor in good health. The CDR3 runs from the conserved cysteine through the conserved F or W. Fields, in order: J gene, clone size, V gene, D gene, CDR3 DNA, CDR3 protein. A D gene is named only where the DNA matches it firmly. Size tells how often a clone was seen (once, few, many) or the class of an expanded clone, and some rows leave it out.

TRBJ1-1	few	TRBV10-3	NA	TGTGCCATCAGGGATTCGGGGGCAGCCTCGAACACTGAAGCTTTCTTT	CAIRDSGAASNTEAFF
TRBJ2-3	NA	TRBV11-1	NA	TGTGCCAGCAGCTTCCCAACGGACGGATATAGCACAGATACGCAGTATTTT	CASSFPTDGYSTDTQYF
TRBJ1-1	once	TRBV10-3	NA	TGTGCCATCAGTGACCCACTTTACTCGGGTGAAGCTTTCTTT	CAISDPLYSGEAFF
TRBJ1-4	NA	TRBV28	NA	TGTGCCAGCAGTTCCAGGGGACGTAATGAAAAACTGTTTTTT	CASSSRGRNEKLFF
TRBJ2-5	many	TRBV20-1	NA	TGCAGTGCTAGAGAGTGGGGTCGGGAGTACCAAGAGACCCAGTACTTC	CSAREWGREYQETQYF
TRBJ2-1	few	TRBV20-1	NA	TGCAGTGCTAGTAGGGACTCAAGCTACAATGAGCAGTTCTTC	CSASRDSSYNEQFF
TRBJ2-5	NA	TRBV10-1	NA	TGCGCCAGCGTGCCCCTTCCACTTGGGGATCAGGGGACCCAGTACTTC	CASVPLPLGDQGTQYF
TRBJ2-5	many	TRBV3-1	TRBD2	TGTGCCAGCAGCCAAGTGGGGCAGGGAGGGGAGACCCAGTACTTC	CASSQVGQGGETQYF
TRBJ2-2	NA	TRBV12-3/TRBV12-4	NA	TGTGCCAGCAGTCTAAGGACGGGGGAGCTGTTTTTT	CASSLRTGELFF
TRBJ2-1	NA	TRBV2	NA	TGTGCCAGCAGGAACCCGGGGGGCTACTACAATGAGCAGTTCTTC	CASRNPGGYYNEQFF
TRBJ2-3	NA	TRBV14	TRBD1	TGTGCCAGCAGCCGAGGGCAGGGGGCGGTTTCAGATACGCAGTATTTT	CASSRGQGAVSDTQYF
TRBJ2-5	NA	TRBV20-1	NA	TGCAGTGCTAGACCGACATATCAAGAGACCCAGTACTTC	CSARPTYQETQYF
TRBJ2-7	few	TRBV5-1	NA	TGCGCCAGCAGCTTGGACAGGGAGACCTACGAGCAGTACTTC	CASSLDRETYEQYF
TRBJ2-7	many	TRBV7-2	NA	TGTGCCAGCAGCTTAGCGAACGCCCCGGCCTACGAGCAGTACTTC	CASSLANAPAYEQYF
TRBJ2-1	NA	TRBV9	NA	TGTGCCAGCACCTACAGAGACAATGAGCAGCTCTTC	CASTYRDNEQLF
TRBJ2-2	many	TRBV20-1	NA	TGCAGTGCTAGAGATCCGAGGGAGAACACCGGGGAGCTGTTTTTT	CSARDPRENTGELFF
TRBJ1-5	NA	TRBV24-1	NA	TGTGCCACCAGTGACCCCCGGACAGCCAGCAATCAGCCCCAGCATTTT	CATSDPRTASNQPQHF
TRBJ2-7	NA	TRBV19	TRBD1	TGTGCCAGTAGTATGGGGACAGGGACCGATGAGCAGTACTTC	CASSMGTGTDEQYF
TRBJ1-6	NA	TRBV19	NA	TGTGCCAGTAGTATATCCGTGGGTTTCGATTCACCCCTCCACTTT	CASSISVGFDSPLHF
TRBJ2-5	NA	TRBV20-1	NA	TGCAGTGCTAGGCCGGGAACTAAAGAGACCCAGTACTTC	CSARPGTKETQYF
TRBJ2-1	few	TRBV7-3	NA	TGTGCCAGCAGCTTCGGACAGGAGCAGTTCTTC	CASSFGQEQFF
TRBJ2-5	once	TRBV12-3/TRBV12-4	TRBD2	TGTGCCAGCAGGTTTACGGGGGGGCAAGAGACCCAGTACTTC	CASRFTGGQETQYF
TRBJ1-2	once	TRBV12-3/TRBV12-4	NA	TGTGCCAGCGGGCGCCACTCGGACTATGGCTACACCTTC	CASGRHSDYGYTF
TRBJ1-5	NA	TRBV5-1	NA	TGCGCCAGCAGCGAACAGGGCTATAGCAATCAGCCCCAGCATTTT	CASSEQGYSNQPQHF
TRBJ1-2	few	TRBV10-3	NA	TGTGCCATCAGTTCCTCCGGGAGTTACACCTTC	CAISSSGSYTF
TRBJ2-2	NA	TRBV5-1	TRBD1	TGCGCCAGCAGCGCGGACAGGGGGCACGGGGAGCTGTTTTTT	CASSADRGHGELFF
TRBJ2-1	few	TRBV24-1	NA	TGTGCCACCACTACCGTCGGACTCTACAATGAGCAGTTCTTC	CATTTVGLYNEQFF
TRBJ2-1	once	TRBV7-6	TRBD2	TGTGCCAGCAGCCACGGGACTAGCGGGGGGACGTCTGTCAATGAGCAGTTCTTC	CASSHGTSGGTSVNEQFF
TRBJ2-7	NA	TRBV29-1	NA	TGCAGCGTTGATATTTACTACGAGCAGTACTTC	CSVDIYYEQYF
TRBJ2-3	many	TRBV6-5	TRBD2	TGTGCCAGCAGTTACTTTAGCGGGAGAGGCACAGATACGCAGTATTTT	CASSYFSGRGTDTQYF
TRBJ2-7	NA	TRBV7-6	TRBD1	TGTGCCAGCAGCGTTGATCTGGGACAGGGGATCTACGAGCAGTACTTC	CASSVDLGQGIYEQYF
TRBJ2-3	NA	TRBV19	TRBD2	TGTGCCAGTAGTATACTAGCGGGGGGTACTAGCACAGATACGCAGTATTTT	CASSILAGGTSTDTQYF
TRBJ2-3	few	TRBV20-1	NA	TGCAGTGCTAGAGATCCCGCAGCGGTCACAGATACGCAGTATTTT	CSARDPAAVTDTQYF
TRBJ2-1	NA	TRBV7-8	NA	TGTGCCAGCAGTGGAAGGACTTCTAGCGATGAGCAGTTCTTC	CASSGRTSSDEQFF
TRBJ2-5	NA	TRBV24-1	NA	TGTGCCACCAGTGATAGGAGCGGAATAGGGGAGACCCAGTACTTC	CATSDRSGIGETQYF
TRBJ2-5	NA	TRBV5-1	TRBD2	TGCGCCAGCAGCCCGGGACTAGCGGGTATCCAAGATACCCAGTACTTC	CASSPGLAGIQDTQYF
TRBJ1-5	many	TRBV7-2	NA	TGTGCCAGCAGCCAGTGGGCAGGGTCCGGTCAGCCCCAGCATTTT	CASSQWAGSGQPQHF
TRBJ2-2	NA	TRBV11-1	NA	TGTGCCAGCAGCTCGCTGACAGACGGCGGAACCGGGGAGCTGTTTTTT	CASSSLTDGGTGELFF
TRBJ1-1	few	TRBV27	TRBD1	TGTGCCAGCAGTACCCTTCAGGGGGTCGCCACTGAAGCTTTCTTT	CASSTLQGVATEAFF
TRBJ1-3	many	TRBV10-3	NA	TGTGCCATCAGCACCGGGACCACTAAGGGAAACACCATATATTTT	CAISTGTTKGNTIYF
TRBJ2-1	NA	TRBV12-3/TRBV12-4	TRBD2	TGTGCCAGCAGTCGAACCGGGACTAGTAACAATGAGCAGTTCTTC	CASSRTGTSNNEQFF
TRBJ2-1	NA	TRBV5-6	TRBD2	TGTGCCAGCAGCTTGGGACTAGCGCTGTACAATGAGCAGTTCTTC	CASSLGLALYNEQFF
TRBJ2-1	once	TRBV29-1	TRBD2	TGCAGCGTAACCGGGACTAGCGGGGGTACCTACAATGAGCAGTTCTTC	CSVTGTSGGTYNEQFF
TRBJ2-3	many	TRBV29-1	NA	TGCAGCGTTGACGGTCGTCATGGCGCAGATACGCAGTATTTT	CSVDGRHGADTQYF
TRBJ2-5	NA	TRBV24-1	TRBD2	TGTGCCACCTCAGCGGGAGTGTACCAAGAGACCCAGTACTTC	CATSAGVYQETQYF
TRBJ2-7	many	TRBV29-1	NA	TGCAGCGTTGCCAGGAGCTCCTACGAGCAGTACTTC	CSVARSSYEQYF
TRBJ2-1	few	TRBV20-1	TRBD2	TGCAGTGCCCCAGCGGGAGGGCGCAATGAGCAGTTCTTC	CSAPAGGRNEQFF
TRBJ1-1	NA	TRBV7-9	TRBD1	TGTGCCAGCAGCTTTAACAGGGGTGAAGCTTTCTTT	CASSFNRGEAFF
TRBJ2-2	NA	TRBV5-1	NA	TGCGCCAGCAGCCCTAGGGACACCGGGGAGCTGTTTTTT	CASSPRDTGELFF
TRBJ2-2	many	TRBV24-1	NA	TGTGCCACCAGTGCCCGAAGTGGCGGGGAGCTGTTTTTT	CATSARSGGELFF
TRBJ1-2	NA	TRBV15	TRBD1	TGTGCCACCAGCAGAGAGCTGATTAAGACAGGGAATAATGGCTACACCTTC	CATSRELIKTGNNGYTF
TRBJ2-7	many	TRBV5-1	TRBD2	TGCGCCAGCAGCCCCACGACTAGCGCCTACGAGCAGTACTTC	CASSPTTSAYEQYF
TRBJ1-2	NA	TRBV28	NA	TGTGCCAGCAGTTTAAGGGGTCAGGGGCCCTATGGCTACACCTTC	CASSLRGQGPYGYTF
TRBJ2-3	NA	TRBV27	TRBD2	TGTGCCAGCAGTTTACGGGAGGTTGATACGCAGTATTTT	CASSLREVDTQYF
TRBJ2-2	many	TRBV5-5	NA	TGTGCCAGCAGCTTGGCCGGACATAACACCGGGGAGCTGTTTTTT	CASSLAGHNTGELFF
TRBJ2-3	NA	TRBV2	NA	TGTGCCAGCAGCGTCGACAGGACACCCACAGATACGCAGTATTTT	CASSVDRTPTDTQYF
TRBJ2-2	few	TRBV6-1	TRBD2	TGTGCCAGCAGCCGCCGGACTAGCGGGTCCCTGAACACCGGGGAGCTGTTTTTT	CASSRRTSGSLNTGELFF
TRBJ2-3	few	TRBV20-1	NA	TGCAGTGCTAGAGATCCGAGACGGAGAACAGATACGCAGTATTTT	CSARDPRRRTDTQYF
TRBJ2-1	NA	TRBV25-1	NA	TGCGCCAGCAGCCAAGACGGCGGCAATGAGCAGTTCTTC	CASSQDGGNEQFF